In its sample, the clone carrying this TCR beta chain was seen a few times. Its target is not known. These data come from a study of CD8 T cell repertoires and HIV-1 epitope variants. Turning to the study itself: Separate wells received one of Twenty-five Gag or Nef variant peptides. 1M T cells were kept uncultured as a baseline. General study points: About 5 clonotypes recognized Nef KF9, one HW9, none TAALDMSHF. Of eight to ten antigen-specific beta clonotypes, about six appeared to cross-react with escape variants.

Unmatched junction bases numbered 10, after V lost 5 bases and J lost 6 bases. The germline gives CDR1 SEHNR, CDR2 FQNEAQ (reference sequence). The CDR3 has 15 residues. Only in-frame clones appear in the TCRdb table, and some are missing; sequencing was by immunoSEQ multiplex PCR. The data show 4,000 to 5,500 clones, approximately 72% seen once. The chain employs TRBV7-9 and TRBJ2-1; 7 bases fit TRBD2. The TCR comes from a male donor with HIV. Source material: cultured CD8+ T cells derived from PBMCs. CDR3 amino acids: CASSQWGEGPNEQFF. As DNA, the CDR3 is TGTGCCAGCAGCCAATGGGGGGAGGGCCCCAATGAGCAGTTCTTC.